This T cell receptor (beta chain) stems from a study of blood T cell repertoires in COVID-19. The V and J ends lost 5 bases and 0 bases respectively, with 14 bases between them. This CDR3 comprises 16 residues. CDR1 is SGHTA, CDR2 FQGNSA, per germline. Repertoires were generated with immunoSEQ multiplex PCR, while TCRdb's copy carries only in-frame clones and drops some. The sample lists under 200,000 clones, around nine tenths seen once, with roughly 3.3% in the top ten. The receptor comes from a man aged 18 to 35 with active or convalescent COVID-19. J is TRBJ1-3 and V is TRBV7-2; TRBD1 is a possible D gene (5 bases). The sample consisted of peripheral blood. CDR3 loop: CASSGRQIYSGNTIYF. CDR3 nucleotides: TGTGCCAGCAGCGGTAGACAGATCTACTCTGGAAACACCATATATTTT.